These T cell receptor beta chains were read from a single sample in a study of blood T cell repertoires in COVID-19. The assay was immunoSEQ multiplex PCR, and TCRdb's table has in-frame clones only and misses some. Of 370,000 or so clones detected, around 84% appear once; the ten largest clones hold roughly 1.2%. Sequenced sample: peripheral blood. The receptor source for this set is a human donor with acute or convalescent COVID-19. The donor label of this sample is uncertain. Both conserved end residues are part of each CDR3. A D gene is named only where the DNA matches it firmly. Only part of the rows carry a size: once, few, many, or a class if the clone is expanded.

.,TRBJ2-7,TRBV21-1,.,CASSNQLAGFYEQYF,TGTGCCAGCAGCAACCAGCTAGCGGGATTCTACGAGCAGTACTTC
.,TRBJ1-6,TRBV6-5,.,CASSYSTNSVSPLHF,TGTGCCAGCAGTTACTCGACCAACAGTGTTTCACCCCTCCACTTT
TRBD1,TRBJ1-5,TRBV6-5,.,CASGQGRFQPQHF,TGTGCCAGCGGACAGGGAAGATTTCAGCCCCAGCATTTT
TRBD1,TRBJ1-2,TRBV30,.,CACPPGQGLYGYTF,TGTGCCTGCCCTCCGGGACAGGGACTCTATGGCTACACCTTC
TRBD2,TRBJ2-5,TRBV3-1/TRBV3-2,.,CASSQGGLAGVETQYF,TGTGCCAGCAGCCAAGGAGGACTAGCGGGAGTAGAGACCCAGTACTTC
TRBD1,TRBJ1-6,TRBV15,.,CATSRDRDRLLSYNSPLHF,TGTGCCACCAGCAGAGACCGGGACAGGCTACTCTCCTATAATTCACCCCTCCACTTT
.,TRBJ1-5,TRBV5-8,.,CASSLDLLGSNQPQHF,TGTGCCAGCAGCTTGGACCTACTTGGTAGCAATCAGCCCCAGCATTTT
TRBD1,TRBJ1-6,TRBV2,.,CASNYRQGEDSPLHF,TGTGCCAGCAATTACCGACAGGGGGAGGATTCACCCCTCCACTTT
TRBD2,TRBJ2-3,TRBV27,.,CASSLSGFWEGTGDTQYF,TGTGCCAGCAGTTTATCGGGCTTCTGGGAGGGCACGGGAGATACGCAGTATTTT
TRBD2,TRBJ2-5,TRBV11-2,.,CASSFSSGGYQETQYF,TGTGCCAGCAGTTTCTCTAGCGGGGGGTACCAAGAGACCCAGTACTTC
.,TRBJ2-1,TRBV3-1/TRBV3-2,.,CASSPRITSTDEQFF,TGTGCCAGCAGCCCCAGAATTACTAGCACCGATGAGCAGTTCTTC
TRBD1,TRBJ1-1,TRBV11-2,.,CASSLRQGANTEAFF,TGTGCCAGCAGCCTCCGACAGGGTGCGAACACTGAAGCTTTCTTT
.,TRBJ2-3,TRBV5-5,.,CASSPLEATSTDTQYF,TGTGCCAGCAGCCCTTTGGAGGCAACTAGCACAGATACGCAGTATTTT
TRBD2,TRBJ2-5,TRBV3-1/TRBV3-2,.,CASRAGGQETQYF,TGTGCCAGCAGGGCGGGGGGACAAGAGACCCAGTACTTC
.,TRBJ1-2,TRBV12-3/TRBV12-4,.,CALRGGANGYTF,TGTGCCCTCAGGGGTGGAGCGAATGGCTACACCTTC
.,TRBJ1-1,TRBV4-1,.,CASSQGARQNTEAFF,TGCGCCAGCAGCCAGGGGGCGCGTCAGAACACTGAAGCTTTCTTT
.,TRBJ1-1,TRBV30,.,CAWIRTEAFF,TGTGCCTGGATACGGACAGAAGCTTTCTTT
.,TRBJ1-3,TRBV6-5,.,CASRSDGGGNTIYF,TGTGCCAGCAGGTCGGACGGGGGAGGAAACACCATATATTTT
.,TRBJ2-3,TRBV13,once,CASSLVAADTQYF,TGTGCCAGCAGCTTAGTGGCGGCAGATACGCAGTATTTT
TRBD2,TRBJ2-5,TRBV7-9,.,CASSASGGAPETQYF,TGTGCCAGCTCAGCTAGCGGGGGGGCCCCCGAGACCCAGTACTTC
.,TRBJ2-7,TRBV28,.,CASSLPLTASYEQYF,TGTGCCAGCAGTCTACCGCTGACAGCCTCCTACGAGCAGTACTTC
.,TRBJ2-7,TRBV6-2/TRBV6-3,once,CASSPATGPEQYF,TGTGCCAGCAGTCCCGCCACGGGTCCCGAGCAGTACTTC
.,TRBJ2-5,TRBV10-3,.,CAISAGGNAETQYF,TGTGCCATCAGTGCGGGCGGGAATGCGGAGACCCAGTACTTC
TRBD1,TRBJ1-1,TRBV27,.,CASSKDRVTEAFF,TGTGCCAGCAGCAAGGACAGGGTAACTGAAGCTTTCTTT
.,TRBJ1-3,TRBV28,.,CASSPFRLLASSGNTIYF,TGTGCCAGCAGCCCCTTTAGACTTCTAGCCTCCTCTGGAAACACCATATATTTT
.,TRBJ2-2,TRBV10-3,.,CATHRGSQNTGELFF,TGTGCCACCCATCGTGGCTCACAGAACACCGGGGAGCTGTTTTTT
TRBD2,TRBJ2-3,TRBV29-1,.,CSVEDPGLAGDTDTQYF,TGCAGCGTTGAGGACCCGGGACTAGCGGGAGACACAGATACGCAGTATTTT
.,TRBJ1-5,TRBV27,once,CASAGGTYGSNQPQHF,TGTGCCAGCGCGGGGGGTACGTATGGAAGCAATCAGCCCCAGCATTTT
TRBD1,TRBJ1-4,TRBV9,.,CASSSGNARGRAEKLFF,TGTGCCAGCAGCTCGGGGAACGCCAGGGGGCGCGCTGAAAAACTGTTTTTT
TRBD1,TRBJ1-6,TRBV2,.,CASDPTGVNSPLHF,TGTGCCAGCGACCCGACAGGGGTTAATTCACCCCTCCACTTT
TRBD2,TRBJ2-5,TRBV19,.,CASSSSGKETQYF,TGTGCCAGTAGTAGTAGCGGGAAGGAGACCCAGTACTTC
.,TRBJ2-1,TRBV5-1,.,CASSHQTVNEQFF,TGCGCCAGCAGCCACCAGACAGTGAATGAGCAGTTCTTC
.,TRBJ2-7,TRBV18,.,CASCQENFYEQYF,TGTGCCAGCTGTCAGGAAAACTTCTACGAGCAGTACTTC
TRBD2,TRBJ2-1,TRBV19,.,CASTQTSGQYNEQFF,TGTGCCAGTACCCAGACTAGCGGGCAGTACAATGAGCAGTTCTTC
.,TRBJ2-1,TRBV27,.,CASTSYNEQFF,TGTGCCAGCACATCCTACAATGAGCAGTTCTTC
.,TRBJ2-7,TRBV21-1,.,CASSKCPGTGTYYEQYF,TGTGCCAGCAGCAAGTGTCCCGGGACAGGGACATACTACGAGCAGTACTTC
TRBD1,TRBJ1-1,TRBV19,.,CATSTQGTGETEAFF,TGTGCCACCTCAACACAGGGGACAGGGGAAACTGAAGCTTTCTTT
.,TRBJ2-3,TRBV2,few,CASTRDSTDTQYF,TGTGCCAGCACGCGGGACAGCACAGATACGCAGTATTTT
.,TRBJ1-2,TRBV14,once,CASSQDSPRPPNTF,TGTGCCAGCAGCCAAGATTCCCCCAGGCCCCCTAACACCTTC
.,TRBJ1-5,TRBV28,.,CASSLGLANQPQHF,TGTGCCAGCAGTTTAGGGCTGGCCAATCAGCCCCAGCATTTT
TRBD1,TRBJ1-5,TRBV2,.,CASSGDRGNVNQPQHF,TGTGCCAGCAGTGGGGACAGGGGGAATGTAAATCAGCCCCAGCATTTT
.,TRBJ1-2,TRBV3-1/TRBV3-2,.,CASSQEAGEELYGYTF,TGTGCCAGCAGCCAAGAAGCGGGGGAGGAGTTATATGGCTACACCTTC
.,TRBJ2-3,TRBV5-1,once,CASSLGHGTSTDTQYF,TGCGCCAGCAGCTTGGGACACGGGACTAGCACAGATACGCAGTATTTT